This record concerns one T cell receptor (beta chain) sequence. These data come from a study of blood T cell repertoires in COVID-19. Study-level information: Some COVID-19 samples were acute and others convalescent; all came from the United States, Italy and Spain.

TCRdb's table, derived via immunoSEQ multiplex PCR, lists solely in-frame clones and lacks some. The table shows 70,000 to 90,000 clones, with approximately 78% occurring only once. This CDR3 has 15 amino acids. CDR1 is GTSNPN and CDR2 is SVGIG in the germline V gene (reference sequence). Germline trimming cut 2 bases from V and 3 bases from J; bases unmatched to any gene: 9. The TCR originated in an older woman with acute or convalescent COVID-19. The specimen was peripheral blood. The chain is built from TRBV30 and TRBJ2-7; 8 positions match TRBD1. CDR3 sequence (DNA): TGTGCCTGGAGTCCCGGGACAGGCATGTTCTACGAGCAGTACTTC. Encoded protein: CAWSPGTGMFYEQYF.